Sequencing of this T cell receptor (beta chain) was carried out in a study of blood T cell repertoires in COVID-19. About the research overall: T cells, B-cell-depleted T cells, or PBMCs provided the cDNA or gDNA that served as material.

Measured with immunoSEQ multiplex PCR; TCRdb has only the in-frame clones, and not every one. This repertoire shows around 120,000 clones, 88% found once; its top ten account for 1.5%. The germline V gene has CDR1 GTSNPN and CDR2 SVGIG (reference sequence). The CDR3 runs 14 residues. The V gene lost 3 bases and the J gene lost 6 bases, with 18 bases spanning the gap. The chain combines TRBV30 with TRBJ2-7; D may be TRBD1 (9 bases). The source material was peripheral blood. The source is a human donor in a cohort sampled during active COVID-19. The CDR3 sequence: CAWRTGTGTSEQYF. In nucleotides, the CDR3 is TGTGCCTGGAGGACTGGGACAGGGACTAGCGAGCAGTACTTC. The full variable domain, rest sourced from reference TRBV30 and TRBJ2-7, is SQTIHQWPATLVQPVGSPLSLECTVEGTSNPNLYWYRQAAGRGLQLLFYSVGIGQISSEVPQNLSASRPQDRQFILSSKKLLLSDSGFYLCAWRTGTGTSEQYFGPGTRLTVT.